This paragraph reports one T cell receptor (beta chain). The source of the sample is a study of blood T cell repertoires in COVID-19. The wider study: Sources were T cells, B-cell-depleted T cells, or PBMCs; the material itself was cDNA or gDNA.

Clones were sequenced by immunoSEQ multiplex PCR, and TCRdb holds only the in-frame ones, with some missing. The sample records under 450,000 clones, roughly 90% being singletons. Recruits, aged roughly 18 to 89 years, lived in 24 US areas. A case of COVID-19 had been met by exposed participants within 2 weeks before study entry. The CDR3 contains 15 residues. CDR1 is SQVTM, CDR2 ANQGSEA, per germline. The V and J ends lost 2 bases and 0 bases respectively, with 11 bases between them. The V call is TRBV29-1, the J call TRBJ2-1; no firm D call. This clonotype originated in a woman aged 40 to 50 who had been exposed to COVID-19. The sequencing input was PBMCs or T cells enriched from blood (not recorded which). CDR3 nucleotides: TGCAGCGTTGAAATAGGTTGGAGCTCCTACAATGAGCAGTTCTTC. Protein sequence: CSVEIGWSSYNEQFF.